These 8 T cell receptor beta chains were sequenced from one sample in a study of blood T cell repertoires in COVID-19. Assay: immunoSEQ multiplex PCR; the TCRdb copy retains only in-frame clones and omits some. The repertoire holds hundreds of thousands of clones, less than 90% seen once, with less than 15% in the top ten. Input material: peripheral blood. Receptor source: a woman in her seventies with COVID-19, enrolled during active disease.

This clone has just a few counts. The rearrangement joins TRBV19 to TRBJ1-5; D call uncertain. The germline CDR1 and CDR2 sequences are LNHDA and SQIVND (reference sequence). The CDR3 loop spans 13 amino acids. Trimming stripped 6 bases from V and 0 bases from J, with 6 bases between. CDR3 sequence (DNA): TGTGCCAGTAGGAGGTATAGCAATCAGCCCCAGCATTTT. It codes for CASRRYSNQPQHF. Full variable domain (missing parts from reference TRBV19 and TRBJ1-5): DGGITQSPKYLFRKEGQNVTLSCEQNLNHDAMYWYRQDPGQGLRLIYYSQIVNDFQKGDIAEGYSVSREKKESFPLTVTSAQKNPTAFYLCASRRYSNQPQHFGDGTRLSIL.

The chain couples TRBV3-1 (or the pseudogene TRBV3-2) to TRBJ1-2, with 7 bases identical to TRBD1. Unmatched junction bases numbered 9, after V lost 3 bases and J lost 8 bases. CDR1 LGHDT and CDR2 YNNKEL come from the germline V gene (reference sequence). This CDR3 is 14 amino acids long. This chain's CDR3 is CASSQALQGGGYTF. The CDR3 DNA sequence: TGTGCCAGCAGCCAGGCCCTCCAGGGGGGAGGCTACACCTTC.

The genes are TRBV6-6 and TRBJ1-3; D perhaps matches TRBD1 (6 bases). The length of the CDR3 is 13 residues. CDR1 is MNHNY and CDR2 is SVGAGI in the germline V gene (reference sequence). Trimming pared 7 bases from V and 4 bases from J, leaving 11 bases between. The CDR3 loop is CASIPGAGNTIYF. CDR3 sequence (DNA): TGTGCCAGCATCCCAGGGGCGGGAAACACCATATATTTT.

The gene calls are TRBV5-1 and TRBJ2-1; 9 bases align to TRBD1. In germline, CDR1 is SGHRS, CDR2 YFSETQ. The V gene end was trimmed by 4 bases and the J gene end by 7 bases; junction bases not matched to a gene: 6. This CDR3 is built from 14 residues. CDR3 loop: CASSPGQGPNEQFF. Here the CDR3 DNA reads TGCGCCAGCAGCCCTGGACAGGGGCCTAATGAGCAGTTCTTC.

The chain is built from TRBV24-1 and TRBJ2-5, with 14 nucleotides matching TRBD2. V shed 8 bases and J 0 bases; nucleotides not matched to a gene: 7. CDR1 and CDR2 from the germline V gene are KGHDR and SFDVKD. This CDR3 has 17 residues. DNA of the CDR3: TGTGCCACCAACGGACTAGCGGGGGGTACGTACCAAGAGACCCAGTACTTC. It is translated as CATNGLAGGTYQETQYF.

V gene TRBV19 combines with J gene TRBJ1-6, with a weak D call TRBD1 (5 bases). Looked up from germline, CDR1 is LNHDA and CDR2 is SQIVND (reference sequence). The germline V and J ends were trimmed by 6 bases and 4 bases, with 16 bases remaining between them. This CDR3 has 16 residues. The CDR3 DNA reads as TGTGCCAGTAGGGCGCGACAGACAGAATATAATTCACCCCTCCACTTT. Amino acid sequence: CASRARQTEYNSPLHF.

This clone was seen once. The genes are TRBV7-9 and TRBJ2-7, with a possible D match to TRBD2 (6 bases). The V end was cut by 1 base, the J end by 3 bases, with 10 bases between. The CDR3 is 14 amino acids. Germline V gene sequence: CDR1 SEHNR, CDR2 FQNEAQ (reference sequence). DNA of the CDR3: TGTGCCAGCAGCTTAGGGGGGACTGTCTACGAGCAGTACTTC. Residues: CASSLGGTVYEQYF.

This chain links TRBV9 with TRBJ2-2, with 8 bases that match TRBD2. Unmatched junction bases numbered 7, after V lost 4 bases and J lost 5 bases. The length of the CDR3 is 15 residues. CDR1 and CDR2 (germline): SGDLS, YYNGEE. The CDR3 protein is CASSLSGDLTGELFF. The CDR3 DNA reads as TGTGCCAGCAGCCTTAGCGGGGATCTTACCGGGGAGCTGTTTTTT.